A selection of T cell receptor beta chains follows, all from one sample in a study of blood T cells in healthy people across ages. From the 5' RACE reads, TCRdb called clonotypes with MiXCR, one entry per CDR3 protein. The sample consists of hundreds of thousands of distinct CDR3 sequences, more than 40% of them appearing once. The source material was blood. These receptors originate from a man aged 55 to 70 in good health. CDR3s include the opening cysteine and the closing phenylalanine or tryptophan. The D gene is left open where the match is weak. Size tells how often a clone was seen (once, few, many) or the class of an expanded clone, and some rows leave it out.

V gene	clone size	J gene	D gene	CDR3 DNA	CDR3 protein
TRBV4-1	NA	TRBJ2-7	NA	TGCACCAGCAGCCAAGAGGGAAACTACGAGCAGTACTTC	CTSSQEGNYEQYF
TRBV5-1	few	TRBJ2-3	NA	TGCGCCAGCAGCTTGGAGGTTGTGGAAGCAGATACGCAGTATTTT	CASSLEVVEADTQYF
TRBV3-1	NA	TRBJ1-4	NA	TGTGCCAGCAGCCGAGGGCCGACGGGGCTTAATGAAAAACTGTTTTTT	CASSRGPTGLNEKLFF
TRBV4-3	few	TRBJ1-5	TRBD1	TGCGCCAGCAGCCCTTCCTTTCTAGGGGGCGCAAATCAGCCCCAGCATTTT	CASSPSFLGGANQPQHF
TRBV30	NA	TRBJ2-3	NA	TGTGCCTGGAGTACTAACTTTTACACAGATACGCAGTATTTT	CAWSTNFYTDTQYF
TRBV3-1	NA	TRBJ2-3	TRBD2	TGTGCCAGCAGCTATGCTAGCGGAGTGCAGTATTTT	CASSYASGVQYF
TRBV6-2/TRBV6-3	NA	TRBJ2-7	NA	TGTGCCAGCAGACCCGGAGGCACCAACTACGAGCAGTACTTC	CASRPGGTNYEQYF
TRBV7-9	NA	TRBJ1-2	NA	TGTGCCAGCAGCTTCGCCGGGGGATCGGTGCGAGGCTACACCTTC	CASSFAGGSVRGYTF
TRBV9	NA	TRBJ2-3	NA	TGTGCCAGCAACAAAGAGACAGATACGCAGTATTTT	CASNKETDTQYF
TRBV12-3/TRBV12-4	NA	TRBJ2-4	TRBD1	TGTGCCAGCAGAAGGGACAGACAAAACATTCAGTACTTC	CASRRDRQNIQYF
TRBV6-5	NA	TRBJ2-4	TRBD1	TGTACCAGCAGTTTCAGGGGGCTTGGGGAGCAGTACTTC	CTSSFRGLGEQYF
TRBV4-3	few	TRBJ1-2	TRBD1	TGCGCCAGCAGCCAATCGGGACAGACTAACTATGGCTACACCTTC	CASSQSGQTNYGYTF
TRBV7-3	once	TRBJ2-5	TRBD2	TGTGCCAGCAGCCCCGGGACTAGTACGAGTCTTCAAGAGACCCAGTACTTC	CASSPGTSTSLQETQYF
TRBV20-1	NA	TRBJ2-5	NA	TGCAGTGCTAGGAGCGTGAGAGAGACCCAGTACTTC	CSARSVRETQYF
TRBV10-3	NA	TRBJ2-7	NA	TGTGCCATCAGTGACGAAGCGTGGGCCTACTACGAGCAGTACTTC	CAISDEAWAYYEQYF
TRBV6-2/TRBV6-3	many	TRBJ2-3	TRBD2	TGTGCCAGCAGCCTACTAGCGGGGGCAGAGACAGATACGCAGTATTTT	CASSLLAGAETDTQYF
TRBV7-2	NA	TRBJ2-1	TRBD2	TGTGCCAGCAGCTTAGGTCTAGCGGGGGGAGGCGCCTACAATGAGCAGTTCTTC	CASSLGLAGGGAYNEQFF
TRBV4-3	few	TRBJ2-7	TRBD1	TGCGCCAGCAGCCAAGATCACTTTAGGGGACAGAGCTCCTACGAGCAGTACTTC	CASSQDHFRGQSSYEQYF
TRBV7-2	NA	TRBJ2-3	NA	TGTGCCAGCAGCTCACCAGTCGCGCAGTATTTT	CASSSPVAQYF
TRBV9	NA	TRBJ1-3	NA	TGTGCCAGCAGCCTACGACGCTCTGGAAACACCATATATTTT	CASSLRRSGNTIYF
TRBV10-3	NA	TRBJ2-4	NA	TGTGCCATCAGTGAGTCAGGGGCGGGAAACATTCAGTACTTC	CAISESGAGNIQYF
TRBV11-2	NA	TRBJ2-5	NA	TGTGCCAGCAGCTCACCGGCCCATAGAGGGGAGACCCAGTACTTC	CASSSPAHRGETQYF
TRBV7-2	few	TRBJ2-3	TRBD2	TGTGCCAGCAGCATAGGCGGACTAGCGGGGGGCCTCGCAGATACGCAGTATTTT	CASSIGGLAGGLADTQYF
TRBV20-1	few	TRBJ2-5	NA	TGCAGTGCTAGAAGTCAGCAAGAGACCCAGTACTTC	CSARSQQETQYF
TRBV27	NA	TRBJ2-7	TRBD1	TGTGCCAGCAGTCGGACAGGGATGGACTACGAGCAGTACTTC	CASSRTGMDYEQYF
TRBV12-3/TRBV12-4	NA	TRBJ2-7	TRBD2	TGTGCCAGCAGCCGGACTAGCGGGAGCGAGCAGTACTTC	CASSRTSGSEQYF
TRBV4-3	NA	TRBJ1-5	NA	TGCGCCAGCAGCCGTCACCGACACGGCAATCAGCCCCAGCATTTT	CASSRHRHGNQPQHF
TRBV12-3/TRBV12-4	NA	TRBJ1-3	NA	TGTGCCAGCAGTATCTACAGGGATACGGACGGAAACACCATATATTTT	CASSIYRDTDGNTIYF
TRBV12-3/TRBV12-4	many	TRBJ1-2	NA	TGTGCCAGCAGTTTCGGGGCGAACTATGGCTACACCTTC	CASSFGANYGYTF
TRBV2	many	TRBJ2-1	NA	TGTGCCAGCAGTCTCCGGGACTCCATAAATGAGCAGTTCTTC	CASSLRDSINEQFF
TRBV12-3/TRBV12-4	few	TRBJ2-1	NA	TGTGCCAGCAGTGTGTATCTGGACCCGCAGTTCTTC	CASSVYLDPQFF
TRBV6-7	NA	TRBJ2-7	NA	TGTGCCAGCAGTAGCCAGGTGAGGGCCGGGGTGTACGAGCAGTACTTC	CASSSQVRAGVYEQYF
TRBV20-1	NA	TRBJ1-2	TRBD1	TGCAGTGCCCGGACAGGTCTGGGCGGCTGCACCTTC	CSARTGLGGCTF
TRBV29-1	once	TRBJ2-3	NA	TGCAGCGTTGAAAACAGGGCTAGCACAGATACGCAGTATTTT	CSVENRASTDTQYF
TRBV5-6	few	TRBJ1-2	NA	TGTGCCAGCAGCACGAGGGGGATCGGTGGCTACACCTTC	CASSTRGIGGYTF
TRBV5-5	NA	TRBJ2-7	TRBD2	TGTGCCAGCAGATTGACTAGCGGGGATTACAATGAGCAGTACTTC	CASRLTSGDYNEQYF
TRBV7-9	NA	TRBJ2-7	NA	TGTGCCAGCAGCACTCCCCGCTCCTACGAGCAGTACTTC	CASSTPRSYEQYF
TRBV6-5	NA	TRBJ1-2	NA	TGTGCCAGCAGTACAAGGAGGCCTAACTATGGCTACACCTTC	CASSTRRPNYGYTF